This section outlines one T cell receptor beta chain sequence together with its context. The data stem from a study of shared clonotypes between healthy human individuals. Clones were sequenced by immunoSEQ multiplex PCR, and TCRdb holds only the in-frame ones, with some missing. The profile shows about 1.1 million clones, approximately 75% of them singletons. After removal of 6 bases from V and 3 bases from J, the junction contained 7 bases not matched to a gene. The CDR3 is 14 amino acids. Germline CDR1 KGHSH, CDR2 LQKENI. This receptor was identified in a man younger than 35 in good health. Some clones in this sample may be carry-over from other donors' samples. This chain uses TRBV18 with TRBJ2-7; 8 nucleotides line up with TRBD1. Sequencing was done on a sample of memory CD4+ T cells from PBMCs. Subset indicated: CD45RA-negative fraction. The CDR3 is CASSGQGSFYEQYF. The CDR3 bases are TGTGCCAGCTCCGGACAGGGCTCCTTCTACGAGCAGTACTTC.